What follows are 9 T cell receptor beta chains derived from one specimen sequenced in a study of shared clonotypes between healthy human individuals. TCRdb keeps only in-frame clones here, not all; method: immunoSEQ multiplex PCR. Of some 2.1 million clones listed, roughly 94% are singletons. Only CD45RO-negative cells positively selected for CCR7 counted as naive CD8 cells, so terminally differentiated effector memory CD45RA+ cells were excluded. Sequencing used naive CD8+ T cells sorted from blood. All receptors derive from a man aged 18-30 years in good health.

This clone was seen once. The V and J genes are TRBV4-1 and TRBJ1-6; 7 nucleotides align to TRBD1. In germline, CDR1 is MGHRA, CDR2 YSYEKL. There are 12 residues in the CDR3. Germline trimming cut 0 bases from V and 17 bases from J; bases unmatched to any gene: 4. CDR3 nucleotide sequence: TGCGCCAGCAGCCAAGACCGACAGGGATTCCACTTT. Translating it yields CASSQDRQGFHF.

Written as DNA, the CDR3 is TGTGCCAGTAGACAGGGGGGTTTGTCCGAAAACATTCAGTACTTC. Its translation is CASRQGGLSENIQYF. The V call is TRBV2, the J call TRBJ2-4; 9 nucleotides match TRBD1. V dropped 9 bases and J dropped 5; count of bases not matched to a gene: 11. This CDR3 is 15 amino acids long. The V gene's germline CDR1 is SNHLY and CDR2 FYNNEI.

On this clone: Different DNA sequences within this sample yield the same CDR3. The V call is TRBV4-1, the J call TRBJ2-7; TRBD2 might be the D (5 bases). The germline CDR1 and CDR2 sequences are MGHRA and YSYEKL. V lost 3 bases and J 6 bases, leaving 15 bases between the germline ends. The CDR3 loop spans 14 amino acids. CDR3 sequence: CASSQATLASEQYF. The CDR3 bases are TGCGCCAGCAGCCAGGCCACCCTAGCAAGCGAGCAGTACTTC.

The chain links TRBV1 to TRBJ2-7; TRBD2, the table's D call, lacks a check against the DNA. TRBV1 is termed a pseudogene. There are 15 residues in the CDR3. The CDR3 loop is CTSSARAGGPYEQYF. The DNA of the CDR3 is TGCACCAGCAGCGCTCGAGCGGGAGGGCCCTACGAGCAGTACTTC.

This rearrangement joins TRBV11-2 to TRBJ2-3, with D unclear. This CDR3 region has 15 residues. V lost 0 bases and J 5 bases, leaving 12 bases between the germline ends. Germline V gene data show CDR1 as SGHAT and CDR2 as FQNNGV. CDR3 DNA: TGTGCCAGCAGCTTAGATCAGGAAGCTGGAGATACGCAGTATTTT. It specifies CASSLDQEAGDTQYF.

The chain carries TRBV5-1 and TRBJ2-4; a weak D match, TRBD2 (6 bases). The CDR3 length is 14 residues. Trimming removed 0 bases at V and 6 bases at J, with 10 bases between. The germline gives CDR1 SGHRS, CDR2 YFSETQ. DNA for the CDR3: TGCGCCAGCAGCTTGGTGGGAGGTCCAAACATTCAGTACTTC. Translating it yields CASSLVGGPNIQYF.

The chain is built from TRBV19 and TRBJ2-7, with D perhaps assigned TRBD1 or TRBD2 (5 bases each). Germline CDR1 and CDR2: LNHDA and SQIVND (reference sequence). Trimming took 9 bases from V and 4 from J, leaving 19 bases between them. The CDR3 sequence is 14 residues long. CDR3 loop: CASASGTVGYEQYF. The CDR3 DNA is TGTGCCAGCGCTTCCGGGACGGTGGGGTACGAGCAGTACTTC.

J is TRBJ2-1 and V is TRBV10-1, with D unclear. The V end lost 0 bases, the J end lost 2 bases, and 8 bases lay between the germline ends. CDR3 length: 15 residues. Germline V gene data show CDR1 as WNHNN and CDR2 as SYGVQD (reference sequence). For the CDR3, the DNA is TGCGCCAGCAGTGAGTCGATTGGGACCTACAATGAGCAGTTCTTC. Amino acids: CASSESIGTYNEQFF.

As for this clone: Mismatch with germline at one junction end may stem from a read error. This chain joins TRBV7-7 and TRBJ2-5, with D maybe TRBD2 (5 bases). Germline V CDR1 and CDR2: SSHAT, FNYEAQ (reference sequence). The CDR3 is made up of 13 amino acids. The CDR3 sequence is CASSLGLEGTQYF. In DNA form, the CDR3 reads TGTGCTAGCAGCTTAGGGCTAGAGGGGACCCAGTACTTC.